The source of this TCR beta chain is a study of OX40 agonist ivuxolimab in advanced cancers. Repertoires were generated with immunoSEQ multiplex PCR, while TCRdb's copy carries only in-frame clones and drops some. Of roughly 48,000 clones in the sample, around 83% are singletons; the top ten hold more than 8.5%. Germline V lookup: CDR1 LNHDA, CDR2 SQIVND (reference sequence). This CDR3 contains 16 residues. The germline V and J ends were trimmed by 3 bases and 1 base, with 15 bases remaining between them. This sequence joins TRBV19 and TRBJ1-1, with D possibly TRBD1 on 6 matching bases. The receptor was derived from an adult with an advanced solid tumor such as melanoma, head and neck, liver or kidney cancer. Here the sequenced sample was CD4+ or CD8+ T cells sorted from blood, taken in a trial of the OX40 agonist ivuxolimab. This CDR3 reads CASSMGAGRGNTEAFF. The CDR3 bases are TGTGCCAGTAGTATGGGGGCGGGGCGTGGGAACACTGAAGCTTTCTTT.